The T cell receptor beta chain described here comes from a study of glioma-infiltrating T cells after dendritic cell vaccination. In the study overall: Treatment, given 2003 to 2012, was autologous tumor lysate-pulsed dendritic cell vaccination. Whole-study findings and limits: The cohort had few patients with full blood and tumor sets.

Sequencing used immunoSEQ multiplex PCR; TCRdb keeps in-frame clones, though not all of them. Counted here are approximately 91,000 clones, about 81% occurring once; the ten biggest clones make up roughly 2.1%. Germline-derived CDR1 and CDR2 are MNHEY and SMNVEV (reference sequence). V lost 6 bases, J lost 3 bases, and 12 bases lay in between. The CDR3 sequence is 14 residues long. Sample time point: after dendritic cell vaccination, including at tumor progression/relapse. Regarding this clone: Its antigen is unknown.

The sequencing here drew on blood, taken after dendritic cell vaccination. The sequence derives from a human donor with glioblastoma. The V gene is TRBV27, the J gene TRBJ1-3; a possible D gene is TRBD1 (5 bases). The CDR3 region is CASRMQGFGNTIYF. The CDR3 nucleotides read TGTGCCAGCAGAATGCAGGGTTTTGGAAACACCATATATTTT.